These T cell receptor beta chains were read from a single sample in a study of molecular identifiers for immune sequencing clone quantification. One entry per CDR3 protein, called by TCRdb with MiXCR from the PCR reads. Found here are around 460,000 distinct CDR3 sequences, 20% to 25% of them singletons; the top ten hold 0.65% to 0.95%. Specimen: naive CD8+ T cells from blood, with Jurkat cell RNA spiked in. Every receptor here comes from a human donor in good health. Some libraries in this study had Jurkat cell RNA spiked in. Each CDR3 is given with its conserved first and last residue. The D gene is left open where the match is weak. Only some rows state a clone size, as once, few, many or a class for expanded clones.

TRBJ2-2	TRBD1	TRBV6-6	few	CASSYLTGGEGELFF	TGTGCCAGCAGTTACCTCACAGGGGGAGAAGGGGAGCTGTTTTTT
TRBJ1-1	-	TRBV6-5	many	CASSSRDPNTEAFF	TGTGCCAGCAGTTCCCGGGACCCGAACACTGAAGCTTTCTTT
TRBJ2-7	TRBD1	TRBV7-9	many	CASSLQGPYEQYF	TGTGCCAGCAGCCTACAGGGGCCCTACGAGCAGTACTTC
TRBJ1-3	-	TRBV7-3	few	CASSLLAGNTIYF	TGTGCCAGCAGCTTACTAGCTGGAAACACCATATATTTT
TRBJ2-1	TRBD2	TRBV13	-	CASTLPGLAGHNEQFF	TGTGCCAGCACCCTACCGGGACTAGCGGGGCACAATGAGCAGTTCTTC
TRBJ2-4	-	TRBV30	few	CAWSFQGTAKNIQYF	TGTGCCTGGAGTTTTCAGGGAACAGCCAAAAACATTCAGTACTTC
TRBJ2-7	-	TRBV2	many	CASSEALGTAYEQYF	TGTGCCAGCAGTGAAGCGCTAGGCACTGCCTACGAGCAGTACTTC
TRBJ1-5	-	TRBV6-6	few	CASKGSSNQPQHF	TGTGCCAGCAAAGGGTCTAGCAATCAGCCCCAGCATTTT
TRBJ2-7	-	TRBV3-1	once	CASCQGGAPSYEQYF	TGTGCCAGCTGCCAAGGGGGGGCCCCATCCTACGAGCAGTACTTC
TRBJ1-1	-	TRBV3-1	-	CASSHTQTNTEAFF	TGTGCCAGCAGCCACACGCAGACGAACACTGAAGCTTTCTTT
TRBJ2-3	-	TRBV7-9	many	CASSPPASSTQYF	TGTGCCAGCAGCCCCCCTGCTAGTAGTACGCAGTATTTT
TRBJ1-1	-	TRBV19	many	CASSIGTRGNTEAFF	TGTGCCAGTAGTATAGGAACCAGGGGGAACACTGAAGCTTTCTTT
TRBJ1-4	-	TRBV7-9	many	CASSTRTGLNEKLFF	TGTGCCAGCAGCACACGGACGGGACTGAATGAAAAACTGTTTTTT
TRBJ2-1	TRBD2	TRBV14	few	CASSLVGGASYNEQFF	TGTGCCAGCAGCCTCGTCGGGGGGGCGTCCTACAATGAGCAGTTCTTC
TRBJ1-5	TRBD1	TRBV7-6	many	CASRETGDSNQPQHF	TGTGCCAGCAGAGAGACAGGGGATAGCAATCAGCCCCAGCATTTT
TRBJ2-1	TRBD2	TRBV7-9	-	CASSLGSGSSYEQFF	TGTGCCAGCAGCTTAGGTAGCGGGAGTTCGTATGAGCAGTTCTTC
TRBJ2-3	TRBD2	TRBV12-5	-	CASGLVAGGTGTQYF	TGTGCTAGTGGTTTGGTAGCGGGGGGCACAGGTACGCAGTATTTT
TRBJ2-3	-	TRBV27	few	CASSLLGVSGSQDTQYF	TGTGCCAGCAGTTTATTAGGTGTCTCCGGGAGTCAAGATACGCAGTATTTT
TRBJ2-3	-	TRBV7-2	many	CASSLGIGVGDTQYF	TGTGCCAGCAGCTTAGGAATCGGGGTCGGGGATACGCAGTATTTT
TRBJ2-7	-	TRBV14	-	CASSQVFQGEQYF	TGTGCCAGCAGCCAAGTTTTCCAGGGAGAGCAGTACTTC
TRBJ2-1	-	TRBV20-1	few	CSARELAATYNEQFF	TGCAGTGCTAGGGAACTAGCTGCAACCTACAATGAGCAGTTCTTC
TRBJ2-6	-	TRBV27	many	CASSFGRANVLTF	TGTGCCAGCAGTTTTGGGAGGGCCAACGTCCTGACTTTC
TRBJ2-1	TRBD2	TRBV5-1	-	CASSPDTGLSNEQFF	TGCGCCAGCAGCCCGGACACGGGACTATCCAATGAGCAGTTCTTC
TRBJ2-7	-	TRBV10-3	few	CAISEGLASYEQYF	TGTGCCATCAGTGAGGGGCTAGCTTCCTACGAGCAGTACTTC
TRBJ1-1	-	TRBV10-3	many	CAISEGPTEAFF	TGTGCCATCAGTGAGGGTCCCACTGAAGCTTTCTTT
TRBJ2-7	-	TRBV5-1	few	CASSYPTGSTGAPSYEQYF	TGCGCCAGCAGCTACCCGACTGGATCGACTGGAGCCCCTTCCTACGAGCAGTACTTC
TRBJ2-3	TRBD2	TRBV7-9	-	CASSSTWGGGADTQYF	TGTGCCAGCAGTTCTACGTGGGGGGGAGGGGCAGATACGCAGTATTTT
TRBJ2-7	-	TRBV11-1	-	CASSLDRFYPPYEQYF	TGTGCCAGCAGTCTAGACAGATTCTACCCGCCGTACGAGCAGTACTTC
TRBJ2-7	-	TRBV7-9	many	CASSVSSGNEQYF	TGTGCCAGCAGCGTGTCATCGGGGAACGAGCAGTACTTC
TRBJ2-1	TRBD2	TRBV7-9	-	CASPGPGGLAGVGDEQFF	TGTGCCAGCCCCGGGCCGGGGGGACTAGCGGGAGTTGGCGATGAGCAGTTCTTC
TRBJ2-3	-	TRBV2	few	CASSEGWGSSTDTQYF	TGTGCCAGCAGTGAGGGGTGGGGTTCTAGCACAGATACGCAGTATTTT
TRBJ2-3	-	TRBV27	-	CTSSPDYSTDTQYF	TGTACCAGCAGTCCGGACTATAGCACAGATACGCAGTATTTT
TRBJ2-3	-	TRBV20-1	few	CSARVDRPVWDTQYF	TGCAGTGCTAGAGTGGACCGGCCCGTTTGGGATACGCAGTATTTT
TRBJ2-6	-	TRBV19	-	CASSLTHSGANVLTF	TGTGCCAGTAGTCTGACTCACTCTGGGGCCAACGTCCTGACTTTC
TRBJ1-4	TRBD1	TRBV4-3	-	CASSARTGDEKLFF	TGCGCCAGCAGCGCCCGGACAGGGGACGAAAAACTGTTTTTT
TRBJ2-3	-	TRBV11-3	many	CASSLDLRDTQYF	TGTGCCAGCAGCTTAGATCTGAGAGATACGCAGTATTTT
TRBJ2-5	-	TRBV6-2/TRBV6-3	-	CVSSYLGGSQETQYF	TGTGTCAGCAGTTACTTGGGGGGATCCCAAGAGACCCAGTACTTC
TRBJ2-7	-	TRBV29-1	once	CSVDKATGSYEQYF	TGCAGCGTCGATAAAGCGACAGGATCCTACGAGCAGTACTTC
TRBJ1-1	TRBD1	TRBV28	few	CASSFPLAGQGFSEAFF	TGTGCCAGCAGTTTTCCTTTGGCGGGACAGGGTTTTTCTGAAGCTTTCTTT
TRBJ1-1	-	TRBV13	few	CASSLSVEAFF	TGTGCCAGCAGCTTATCCGTGGAAGCTTTCTTT
TRBJ1-1	TRBD1	TRBV4-1	few	CASRPKDRAVTEAFF	TGCGCCAGCAGGCCCAAGGACAGGGCGGTTACTGAAGCTTTCTTT
TRBJ2-3	TRBD2	TRBV7-6	once	CASSPGTSGLTDTQCF	TGTGCCAGCAGCCCTGGGACTAGCGGCCTCACAGATACGCAGTGTTTT
TRBJ2-6	-	TRBV12-3/TRBV12-4	many	CASSPDSSGANVLTF	TGTGCCAGCAGTCCGGACAGCTCTGGGGCCAACGTCCTGACTTTC
TRBJ2-3	TRBD2	TRBV20-1	many	CSARDGLAESTDTQYF	TGCAGTGCTAGAGACGGACTAGCGGAGAGCACAGATACGCAGTATTTT
TRBJ2-1	TRBD2	TRBV2	few	CAIIGGVEQFF	TGTGCCATAATCGGGGGGGTTGAGCAGTTCTTC
TRBJ2-5	-	TRBV7-6	-	CASSTATETQYF	TGTGCCAGCAGCACCGCGACGGAGACCCAGTACTTC
TRBJ2-7	-	TRBV4-1	-	CASSQDEQWGEQYF	TGCGCCAGCAGCCAAGATGAGCAGTGGGGTGAGCAGTACTTC
TRBJ2-7	TRBD1	TRBV20-1	-	CSARDPIGGAWYEQYF	TGCAGTGCTAGAGATCCTATAGGGGGCGCATGGTACGAGCAGTACTTC